This is a list of T cell receptor beta chains from one sample in a study of blood T cell repertoires in COVID-19. Libraries were prepared by immunoSEQ multiplex PCR; TCRdb keeps only in-frame clonotypes and omits some of them. The data show about 87,000 clones, about 91% seen once. The sample consisted of peripheral blood. The receptors derive from a woman older than 75 with active COVID-19. CDR3s include the opening cysteine and the closing phenylalanine or tryptophan. A D gene is named only where the DNA matches it firmly. The size of a clone is reported for some rows only, either as once, few or many, or as a class for expanded clones.

abundance	v_gene	d_gene	j_gene	CDR3nt	CDR3aa
-	TRBV18	TRBD1	TRBJ1-1	TGTGCCAGCTCACCTGACAGGGCGAACACTGAAGCTTTCTTT	CASSPDRANTEAFF
once	TRBV7-3	TRBD2	TRBJ2-1	TGTGCCAGCAGCAAAGGACTAGCGGGAGTTTGGAATGAGCAGTTCTTC	CASSKGLAGVWNEQFF
-	TRBV7-3	TRBD1	TRBJ2-2	TGTGCCAGCAGCTCGACCGCCGGGACAGGGGTTAACACCGGGGAGCTGTTTTTT	CASSSTAGTGVNTGELFF
few	TRBV6-2/TRBV6-3	-	TRBJ1-1	TGTGCCAGCAGTTACGGGGGGGCGCGCACTGAAGCTTTCTTT	CASSYGGARTEAFF
-	TRBV28	TRBD1	TRBJ1-2	TGTGCCAGCAGTTTAACAAGGGGGCATGGCTACACCTTC	CASSLTRGHGYTF
-	TRBV24-1	-	TRBJ2-1	TGTGCCACCAGCCGAATAGGGGATGAGCAGTTCTTC	CATSRIGDEQFF
-	TRBV9	TRBD1	TRBJ1-2	TGTGCCAGCAGCGTAGGACTTCCGGGACAGGGTCTGTATGGCTACACCTTC	CASSVGLPGQGLYGYTF
-	TRBV7-2	-	TRBJ2-7	TGTGCCAGCAGCTTAGATTCCCGGTCCTACGAGCAGTACTTC	CASSLDSRSYEQYF
few	TRBV10-3	-	TRBJ1-2	TGTGCCATCAGTGATAACAGGGCCAACTATGGCTACACCTTC	CAISDNRANYGYTF
-	TRBV10-3	-	TRBJ2-3	TGTGCCATCAAAGGTGCGGGACCAGGCACAGATACGCAGTATTTT	CAIKGAGPGTDTQYF
-	TRBV3-1/TRBV3-2	TRBD2	TRBJ2-3	TGTGCCAGCATCAACGAAGCGGGAGGGAGCACAGATACGCAGTATTTT	CASINEAGGSTDTQYF
-	TRBV7-8	-	TRBJ2-3	TGTGCCAGCAGCTTATCGGATACGCAGTATTTT	CASSLSDTQYF
-	TRBV9	TRBD1	TRBJ2-3	TGTGCCAGCAGCAAACGAACACCGGGACAGAGCACAGATACGCAGTATTTT	CASSKRTPGQSTDTQYF
-	TRBV28	-	TRBJ2-3	TGTGCCAGCAGCACTGGAGATACGCAGTATTTT	CASSTGDTQYF
-	TRBV7-3	TRBD2	TRBJ2-3	TGTGCCAGCAGCTCCCAACATGGCGGGACTAGCGGGAGTTGGACAGATACGCAGTATTTT	CASSSQHGGTSGSWTDTQYF
-	TRBV7-2	TRBD1	TRBJ1-1	TGTGCCAGCAGCACGACAGGGGGCGTTTATTCTGAAGCTTTCTTT	CASSTTGGVYSEAFF
-	TRBV7-2	TRBD1	TRBJ2-1	TGTGCCAGCAGCTACGAATCGGCAGGGGGTCGCAATGAGCAGTTCTTC	CASSYESAGGRNEQFF
-	TRBV6-5	TRBD1	TRBJ1-1	TGTGCCAGCAGCCGGTCGGCAGGGGGGATCACTGAAGCTTTCTTT	CASSRSAGGITEAFF
-	TRBV5-6	TRBD2	TRBJ2-1	TGTGCCAGCAGCCCCCCGGGCCGCTGGCGGGAGTACAATGAGCAGTTCTTC	CASSPPGRWREYNEQFF
-	TRBV25-1	-	TRBJ2-1	TGTGCCAGCAGTGAATATAGGGGCGGGAATACCTACAATGAGCAGTTCTTC	CASSEYRGGNTYNEQFF
-	TRBV3-1/TRBV3-2	-	TRBJ2-1	TGTGCCAGCAGCCAAGTGGCCGGACTAACTTACAATGAGCAGTTCTTC	CASSQVAGLTYNEQFF
once	TRBV4-2	-	TRBJ1-3	TGTGCCAGCAGCCGAACAGGGGGAAACACCATATATTTT	CASSRTGGNTIYF
-	TRBV7-3	TRBD2	TRBJ2-3	TGTGCCAGCAGCTCCTCAGGGAGCGGGAGCAGCACAGATACGCAGTATTTT	CASSSSGSGSSTDTQYF
-	TRBV30	-	TRBJ2-2	TGTGCCTCGACAAGAGCTCTGAACACCGGGGAGCTGTTTTTT	CASTRALNTGELFF
-	TRBV6-1	TRBD1	TRBJ1-2	TGTGCCAGCAGTGAACGGGACAGCACCTCGGGCGGCACCTTC	CASSERDSTSGGTF
once	TRBV5-5	TRBD2	TRBJ2-3	TGTGCCAGCAGCTTGTTAGCGGGAAGAGATACGCAGTATTTT	CASSLLAGRDTQYF
-	TRBV7-8	TRBD1	TRBJ1-4	TGTGCCAGCAGCTCCACAGGGGCGCCGGGGTGGATCAATGAAAAACTGTTTTTT	CASSSTGAPGWINEKLFF
once	TRBV19	TRBD2	TRBJ2-1	TGTGCCAGTAGTATCCGGGCGGGAGGGGGGTACAATGAGCAGTTCTTC	CASSIRAGGGYNEQFF
-	TRBV11-2	TRBD1	TRBJ2-7	TGTGCCAGCAGCGCTTCGACAGGGGGCTGGGAGCAGTACTTC	CASSASTGGWEQYF
-	TRBV11-2	TRBD2	TRBJ2-5	TGTGCCAGCAGCCTGCGTGTTAGCGGGAGGCGCGAGACCCAGTACTTC	CASSLRVSGRRETQYF
-	TRBV5-6	TRBD2	TRBJ2-1	TGTGCCAGCAGCCCAGCACGGAGCGGGAGGATTTACAATGAGCAGTTCTTC	CASSPARSGRIYNEQFF
-	TRBV7-2	TRBD2	TRBJ2-1	TGTGCCAGCAGCCCCGGGACTAACTCCTACAATGAGCAGTTCTTC	CASSPGTNSYNEQFF
-	TRBV9	-	TRBJ1-2	TGTGCCAGCAGCGTAGACCAGGGCCAAGCTAACTATGGCTACACCTTC	CASSVDQGQANYGYTF
-	TRBV7-9	TRBD2	TRBJ2-3	TGTGCCAGCAGCCGGGAGGTAGATACGCAGTATTTT	CASSREVDTQYF
-	TRBV11-2	-	TRBJ1-4	TGTGCCAGCAGCTTAGTCTGGGGGAGGAATGAAAAACTGTTTTTT	CASSLVWGRNEKLFF
-	TRBV6-5	-	TRBJ2-6	TGTGCCAGCAGTTACTCACGGGGGACTGGGGCCAACGTCCTGACTTTC	CASSYSRGTGANVLTF